Listed below are T cell receptor beta chains from one sample, sequenced in a study of blood T cells in healthy people across ages. One entry per CDR3 protein, called by TCRdb with MiXCR from the 5' RACE reads. The table lists some 1.4 million distinct CDR3 sequences, around 39% of them singletons, with 7% to 9.5% in the top ten. Sequenced: blood. Receptor source: a woman younger than 30 in good health. CDR3s include the opening cysteine and the closing phenylalanine or tryptophan. D genes are given only for firm matches. Rows may omit the clone size; those that give it use once, few, many or a size class.

>few|TRBV20-1|TRBJ1-2|.
CSALREGYYGYTF
TGCAGTGCCCTAAGGGAAGGGTACTATGGTTACACCTTC
>.|TRBV5-5|TRBJ1-5|TRBD1
CASRPGQGNQAQHF
TGTGCCAGCAGACCTGGACAGGGTAATCAGGCCCAGCATTTT
>.|TRBV20-1|TRBJ2-1|TRBD1
CSATNPGQGASEQFF
TGCAGTGCTACCAACCCGGGACAGGGGGCGAGTGAGCAGTTCTTC
>few|TRBV12-3/TRBV12-4|TRBJ2-1|TRBD2
CASSLSGGGIDEQFF
TGTGCCAGCAGTTTGTCGGGCGGGGGTATTGATGAGCAGTTCTTC
>few|TRBV20-1|TRBJ2-7|TRBD2
CSARGQVSGSIPYEQYF
TGCAGTGCTAGAGGACAGGTTAGCGGGAGTATCCCCTACGAGCAGTACTTC
>.|TRBV20-1|TRBJ2-7|TRBD2
CSAPTGGASYEQYF
TGCAGTGCTCCCACGGGGGGGGCCTCCTACGAGCAGTACTTC
>.|TRBV6-1|TRBJ1-6|.
CASSEDGSAPLHF
TGTGCCAGCAGTGAAGACGGGTCAGCACCCCTCCACTTT
>.|TRBV29-1|TRBJ1-2|TRBD1
CSVEEWGQVLYYGYTF
TGCAGCGTTGAAGAATGGGGACAGGTATTATACTATGGCTACACCTTC
>.|TRBV7-8|TRBJ1-6|.
CASSSDSDRRSPLHF
TGTGCCAGCAGCTCAGATTCGGATCGTCGTTCACCCCTCCACTTT
>few|TRBV29-1|TRBJ2-4|.
CSVESVKNIQYF
TGCAGCGTTGAGTCCGTCAAAAACATTCAGTACTTC
>.|TRBV5-1|TRBJ2-7|.
CASSLGPDSQMGRLDYEQYF
TGCGCCAGCAGCTTGGGGCCGGACAGCCAGATGGGGAGATTGGACTACGAGCAGTACTTC
>few|TRBV12-3/TRBV12-4|TRBJ2-2|TRBD2
CASSSDRSIPGLANSNTGELFF
TGTGCCAGCAGTTCCGACAGGTCCATCCCCGGACTAGCGAATTCGAACACCGGGGAGCTGTTTTTT
>many|TRBV20-1|TRBJ2-3|TRBD2
CSARGDSLGGTGTDTQYF
TGCAGTGCTAGAGGGGATAGTCTGGGAGGGACCGGCACAGATACGCAGTATTTT
>.|TRBV9|TRBJ2-5|.
CASSGRTAQNQETQYF
TGTGCCAGCAGCGGAAGGACTGCGCAAAACCAAGAGACCCAGTACTTC
>few|TRBV10-3|TRBJ2-1|.
CAISVGQQGNNEQFF
TGTGCCATCAGTGTGGGACAACAGGGTAACAATGAGCAGTTCTTC
>.|TRBV28|TRBJ1-2|.
CASSPGLLGYGYTF
TGTGCCAGCAGTCCCGGTCTGCTGGGCTATGGCTACACCTTC
>.|TRBV7-8|TRBJ2-5|TRBD2
CASSTLSSGVYNEQYF
TGTGCCAGCAGCACGTTATCTAGCGGGGTCTACAATGAGCAGTACTTC
>.|TRBV24-1|TRBJ2-3|.
CATSDEVGGTDTQYF
TGTGCCACCAGTGACGAGGTAGGGGGCACAGATACGCAGTATTTT
>.|TRBV25-1|TRBJ2-1|TRBD1
CASSEIVRGQGGKQFF
TGTGCCAGCAGTGAAATCGTCCGGGGACAGGGCGGGAAGCAGTTCTTC
>.|TRBV9|TRBJ2-3|.
CASSVAPGTYTDTQYF
TGTGCCAGCAGCGTAGCTCCCGGTACCTACACAGATACGCAGTATTTT
>few|TRBV20-1|TRBJ1-2|.
CSARDGTYANYGYTF
TGCAGTGCTAGGGACGGCACTTACGCTAACTATGGCTACACCTTC
>.|TRBV25-1|TRBJ2-5|TRBD1
CASSILGQGAGETQYF
TGTGCCAGCAGTATACTGGGACAGGGGGCGGGAGAGACCCAGTACTTC
>.|TRBV27|TRBJ2-5|TRBD2
CASSPGGLKTQYF
TGTGCCAGCAGTCCGGGGGGGTTGAAGACCCAGTACTTC
>many|TRBV12-3/TRBV12-4|TRBJ2-1|.
CASSLEAGRSYNEQFF
TGTGCCAGCAGTTTAGAGGCAGGGCGCTCCTACAATGAGCAGTTCTTC
>.|TRBV9|TRBJ1-1|TRBD1
CASSVDRGSLGNTEAFF
TGTGCCAGCAGCGTAGACAGGGGCAGTTTAGGGAACACTGAAGCTTTCTTT
>.|TRBV5-1|TRBJ2-7|TRBD2
CASSLAASGVFNNEQYF
TGCGCCAGCAGCTTGGCGGCTAGCGGGGTCTTTAACAATGAGCAGTACTTC
>.|TRBV10-3|TRBJ1-4|.
CAISAQNNEKLFF
TGTGCCATCAGTGCACAGAATAATGAAAAACTGTTTTTT
>.|TRBV11-3|TRBJ1-1|.
CASSATNTEAFF
TGTGCCAGCAGCGCAACGAACACTGAAGCTTTCTTT
>few|TRBV10-3|TRBJ1-5|.
CAISEEGSNQPQHF
TGTGCCATCAGTGAGGAGGGTAGCAATCAGCCCCAGCATTTT
>many|TRBV29-1|TRBJ2-3|.
CSVKGSGRKSTDTQYF
TGCAGCGTTAAAGGGAGCGGGCGAAAAAGCACAGATACGCAGTATTTT
>few|TRBV29-1|TRBJ2-7|TRBD2
CSAVTSDYEQYF
TGCAGCGCCGTGACTAGCGATTACGAGCAGTACTTC
>few|TRBV20-1|TRBJ1-2|TRBD1
CSARGEDRFYGYTF
TGCAGTGCTAGAGGCGAGGACAGGTTCTATGGCTACACCTTC
>.|TRBV20-1|TRBJ2-7|.
CSASPETYEQYF
TGCAGTGCTAGTCCAGAAACCTACGAGCAGTACTTC
>.|TRBV20-1|TRBJ1-1|.
CSARQDPGTEAFF
TGCAGTGCTAGACAGGACCCTGGGACTGAAGCTTTCTTT
>.|TRBV10-3|TRBJ1-5|.
CAITTGREGQPQHF
TGTGCCATCACGACGGGCAGGGAGGGACAGCCCCAGCATTTT
>few|TRBV27|TRBJ2-7|.
CPTPTGTYEQYF
TGTCCTACCCCCACGGGAACCTACGAGCAGTACTTC
>few|TRBV18|TRBJ2-3|.
CASSPPITTDTQYF
TGTGCCAGCTCACCACCTATTACCACAGATACGCAGTATTTT
>.|TRBV30|TRBJ1-5|.
CAWSAPGQGQPQHF
TGTGCCTGGAGCGCGCCGGGGCAGGGTCAGCCCCAGCATTTT
>.|TRBV10-2|TRBJ1-2|.
CASSESRGGYGYTF
TGCGCCAGCAGTGAGTCCCGGGGTGGCTATGGCTACACCTTC
>few|TRBV3-1|TRBJ2-1|.
CASSRARSGRISSNEQFF
TGTGCCAGCAGCCGTGCCCGCTCGGGACGAATTTCTAGTAATGAGCAGTTCTTC
>few|TRBV5-1|TRBJ2-7|.
CASSPTPGDEQYF
TGCGCCAGCAGCCCAACCCCTGGTGACGAGCAGTACTTC
>.|TRBV27|TRBJ2-1|TRBD2
CASSRTSGKGHEQFF
TGTGCCAGCAGTAGGACTAGCGGGAAGGGCCATGAGCAGTTCTTC
>few|TRBV5-1|TRBJ2-5|TRBD1
CASRAARNMTGANYNEQYF
TGCGCCAGCAGGGCCGCGCGGAACATGACAGGGGCCAACTACAATGAGCAGTACTTC
>few|TRBV20-1|TRBJ2-3|.
CSARSEHTDTQYF
TGCAGTGCCAGGTCGGAGCACACAGATACGCAGTATTTT
>.|TRBV20-1|TRBJ2-5|TRBD2
CSARRPSGVQETQYF
TGCAGTGCTAGGCGGCCTAGCGGGGTACAAGAGACCCAGTACTTC
>.|TRBV11-2|TRBJ2-7|TRBD2
CASSWGLAFEQYF
TGTGCCAGCAGCTGGGGACTAGCGTTCGAGCAGTACTTC
>.|TRBV20-1|TRBJ2-5|.
CSARPGTDPQETQYF
TGCAGTGCTAGACCCGGGACGGACCCCCAAGAGACCCAGTACTTC
>.|TRBV3-1|TRBJ2-1|.
CASSQVQSGVSHNEQFF
TGTGCCAGCAGCCAAGTTCAGAGCGGAGTTTCCCACAATGAGCAGTTCTTC
>.|TRBV20-1|TRBJ2-1|TRBD2
CSARSGTSGYNEQFF
TGCAGTGCCCGGTCCGGGACTAGCGGATACAATGAGCAGTTCTTC
>few|TRBV20-1|TRBJ2-5|.
CSATRQQETQYF
TGCAGTGCTACTCGGCAGCAAGAGACCCAGTACTTC
>.|TRBV6-1|TRBJ2-7|.
CASSATVGPYEQYF
TGTGCCAGCAGTGCAACAGTGGGACCCTACGAGCAGTACTTC
>few|TRBV11-1|TRBJ2-6|.
CASSPRLLSGANVLTF
TGTGCCAGCAGCCCTCGACTGTTATCTGGGGCCAACGTCCTGACTTTC
>.|TRBV4-1|TRBJ2-6|.
CASSQVRGVGTLISGANVLTF
TGCGCCAGCAGCCAAGTGCGAGGGGTCGGAACTCTCATCTCTGGGGCCAACGTCCTGACTTTC
>.|TRBV28|TRBJ2-7|.
CASSFKTGRSSYEQYF
TGTGCCAGCAGTTTTAAGACAGGAAGGAGCTCCTACGAGCAGTACTTC
>few|TRBV9|TRBJ2-3|TRBD2
CASSVTASGTDTQYF
TGTGCCAGCAGCGTTACGGCTAGCGGGACAGATACGCAGTATTTT
>few|TRBV9|TRBJ1-2|.
CARVDWDTYGYTF
TGTGCCAGGGTTGATTGGGACACTTATGGCTACACCTTC
>.|TRBV20-1|TRBJ2-7|TRBD1
CSASSDRGSRYEQYF
TGCAGTGCTAGTTCCGACAGGGGAAGTCGCTACGAGCAGTACTTC
>.|TRBV5-1|TRBJ2-3|.
CASSTGPTPLTDTQYF
TGCGCCAGCAGCACCGGACCGACGCCCCTCACAGATACGCAGTATTTT
>.|TRBV7-2|TRBJ1-1|.
CASSQTWGTEAFF
TGTGCCAGCAGTCAGACCTGGGGCACTGAAGCTTTCTTT